This passage covers 16 T cell receptor beta chains from one sample sequenced in a study of T cell repertoires in cytomegalovirus infection (dated by TCRdb to the late 2010s). Sequencing was performed on an Illumina HiSeq 1500. The public reads were run again by TCRdb, first through fastp at Q25 and then through MiXCR, and only productive beta chains were kept. Each CDR3 protein appears once, grouped with its most common genes and DNA. This sample has hundreds of thousands of distinct CDR3 sequences in its table, and roughly 15% of those were observed once. The ten largest clones take up more than 10% of the sample. Sequenced input: PBMCs. Receptors originate from a human donor in good health (CMV status not recorded). Some clones in this sample may be carry-over from other donors' samples.

This clonotype was seen a single time. The V gene is TRBV6-2 or TRBV6-3, the J gene TRBJ2-3; 7 bases align to TRBD2. The CDR3 covers 14 residues. Germline V gives CDR1 MNHEY, CDR2 SVGEGT. The ends lost 5 bases at V and 3 bases at J; junction bases unmatched: 5. The CDR3: CASSHGRGTDTQYF. The CDR3 nucleotides are TGTGCCAGCAGTCACGGGCGGGGGACAGATACGCAGTATTTT.

V and J are TRBV4-1 and TRBJ2-3; TRBD2 is a possible D gene (5 bases). Germline V gene data show CDR1 as MGHRA and CDR2 as YSYEKL. Trimming removed 1 base at V and 6 bases at J, with 11 bases between. The CDR3 spans 14 residues. DNA for the CDR3: TGCGCCAGCAGCCAAGTAACAGCGGCTGATACGCAGTATTTT. It codes for CASSQVTAADTQYF.

In its sample, this clonotype was seen many times. The chain combines TRBV7-2 with TRBJ2-5, with 10 bases lining up with TRBD2. There are 15 residues in the CDR3. V trimming: 3 bases; J trimming: 1 base; junction bases outside the gene matches: 2. Germline assignment: CDR1 SGHTA and CDR2 FQGNSA. The CDR3 coding sequence is TGTGCCAGCAGCTTCGTAGCGGGGGGCCAAGAGACCCAGTACTTC. This gives the protein CASSFVAGGQETQYF. The entire variable domain, with the rest obtained from reference TRBV7-2 and TRBJ2-5, is as follows: GAGVSQSPSNKVTEKGKDVELRCDPISGHTALYWYRQSLGQGLEFLIYFQGNSAPDKSGLPSDRFSAERTGGSVSTLTIQRTQQEDSAVYLCASSFVAGGQETQYFGPGTRLLVL.

There are a few counts of this clonotype. V gene TRBV20-1 combines with J gene TRBJ1-4, with D perhaps matching TRBD1 (6 bases). This CDR3 contains 14 residues. Per germline, CDR1 DFQATT and CDR2 SNEGSKA (reference sequence). V was clipped by 6 bases and J by 5 bases, with 16 bases between them. DNA of the CDR3: TGCAGTGCCCCGAGGGGGGGACCAAATGAAAAACTGTTTTTT. The encoded protein is CSAPRGGPNEKLFF.

Many counts were recorded for this clonotype. J is TRBJ2-3 and V is TRBV28, with TRBD1 matching 7 bases. Trimming took 4 bases from V and 0 from J; bases not matched to a gene: 4. The CDR3 runs to 15 residues. Germline loops: CDR1 MDHEN, CDR2 SYDVKM. The DNA for the CDR3 is TGTGCCAGCAGTTCGGGACAGACTAGCACAGATACGCAGTATTTT. Translated: CASSSGQTSTDTQYF.

This clonotype was recorded only once. The rearrangement links TRBV27 to TRBJ2-7, with 9 bases identical to TRBD1. The CDR3 runs to 14 residues. The junction had 4 bases not matched to a gene; V was cut back by 4 bases and J by 3 bases. The V gene's germline CDR1 is MNHEY and CDR2 SMNVEV (reference sequence). CDR3 in DNA: TGTGCCAGCAGTTGGACAGGGGAGGGCTACGAGCAGTACTTC. Its translation is CASSWTGEGYEQYF.

In its sample, this clonotype was seen many times. V usage is TRBV28 and J usage is TRBJ1-3; maybe TRBD1 (5 bases). Germline CDR1 reads MDHEN; CDR2 reads SYDVKM. Trimming took off 5 bases at V and 4 bases at J, with 6 bases between the two ends. The CDR3 sequence is 12 residues long. The CDR3 DNA sequence: TGTGCCAGCAGTAGACAGGGAAACACCATATATTTT. This encodes CASSRQGNTIYF.

This clonotype occurred many times. This chain links TRBV28 with TRBJ2-7; the match to TRBD1 covers 7 bases. The germline V gene has CDR1 MDHEN and CDR2 SYDVKM. The CDR3 spans 20 residues. J was trimmed by 3 bases and V by 6 bases; bases with no gene match: 26. The CDR3 loop reads CASSYRGPRKLKDTLYEQYF. As DNA, the CDR3 is TGTGCCAGCAGCTACAGGGGCCCCAGGAAATTAAAAGATACCCTCTACGAGCAGTACTTC.

This clonotype was observed a handful of times. The rearrangement uses TRBV12-3 or TRBV12-4 and TRBJ2-3, with a tentative D call TRBD1 (6 bases). Deletions cut 3 bases from V and 6 bases from J, with 13 bases between. The CDR3 covers 14 residues. CDR3 amino acids: CASSFRQARDTQYF. CDR3 in DNA: TGTGCCAGCAGTTTTCGACAGGCGAGGGATACGCAGTATTTT.

This clonotype was observed many times. The chain carries TRBV6-1 and TRBJ1-5, with 9 bases lining up with TRBD1. V lost 5 bases to trimming and J lost 4 bases; unmatched junction nucleotides: 6. The CDR3 has 15 residues. Germline-derived CDR1 and CDR2 are MNHNS and SASEGT. CDR3 nucleotides: TGTGCCAGCAGTTCTCAGACAGGGGGTAATCAGCCCCAGCATTTT. It yields the protein CASSSQTGGNQPQHF.

The rearrangement joins TRBV9 to TRBJ2-1; 9 bases are a match to TRBD1. The CDR3 has 15 residues. The germline gives CDR1 SGDLS, CDR2 YYNGEE. With 3 bases clipped from V and 8 bases from J, the junction kept 9 bases outside the gene matches. The CDR3 here is CASSAPGTGIYEQFF. The CDR3 bases are TGTGCCAGCAGCGCTCCCGGGACAGGGATCTATGAGCAGTTCTTC. Looking up the rest from reference TRBV9 and TRBJ2-1 gives the full variable domain: DSGVTQTPKHLITATGQRVTLRCSPRSGDLSVYWYQQSLDQGLQFLIQYYNGEERAKGNILERFSAQQFPDLHSELNLSSLELGDSALYFCASSAPGTGIYEQFFGPGTRLTVL.

This clonotype was observed many times. J is TRBJ1-5 and V is TRBV7-2; weak D call: TRBD1 (6 bases). The V end was cut by 1 base, the J end by 6 bases, with 22 bases between. CDR1 SGHTA and CDR2 FQGNSA come from the germline V gene. The CDR3 is 18 amino acids. The CDR3 region has the DNA TGTGCCAGCAGCTTAGTGGCAGGGACAACTCACTTTGGTCAGCCCCAGCATTTT. It specifies CASSLVAGTTHFGQPQHF. Based on the CDR3 plus reference TRBV7-2 and TRBJ1-5, the full variable domain is GAGVSQSPSNKVTEKGKDVELRCDPISGHTALYWYRQSLGQGLEFLIYFQGNSAPDKSGLPSDRFSAERTGGSVSTLTIQRTQQEDSAVYLCASSLVAGTTHFGQPQHFGDGTRLSIL.

V is TRBV4-1 and J is TRBJ2-7, with TRBD1 as a possible D gene (5 bases). Per the germline V gene, CDR1 is MGHRA and CDR2 is YSYEKL. The CDR3 loop spans 16 amino acids. Trimming cost V 3 bases and J 2 bases, with 17 bases left between them. Written as DNA, the CDR3 is TGCGCCAGCAGCCAGGCCCCAGGGTCACGTACCTACGAGCAGTACTTC. This sequence encodes CASSQAPGSRTYEQYF.

This rearrangement joins TRBV20-1 to TRBJ1-1; 7 bases map to TRBD1. Germline V CDR1 and CDR2: DFQATT, SNEGSKA (reference sequence). J gave up 7 bases and V 4 bases, and 12 bases lay outside the gene matches. This CDR3 has 14 amino acids. The CDR3 DNA follows: TGCAGTGCTATAATCCGGGACAGAACCTTTGAAGCTTTCTTT. Residues: CSAIIRDRTFEAFF.

This clonotype was recorded a few times. The genes are TRBV12-3 or TRBV12-4 and TRBJ1-4; D uncertain. V was cut by 6 bases and J by 14 bases, with 16 bases left in between. The CDR3 length is 12 residues. The CDR3 protein is CASRENSNLLFF. CDR3 DNA sequence: TGTGCCAGCAGGGAAAACAGTAATCTGCTGTTTTTT.

The chain links TRBV7-9 to TRBJ1-2, with 11 bases matching TRBD1. The germline gives CDR1 SEHNR, CDR2 FQNEAQ (reference sequence). CDR3 length: 15 amino acids. Trimming at V came to 4 bases and at J to 4 bases, leaving 5 bases not matched to a gene. This CDR3 is CASSYWTGGSYGYTF. The DNA for the CDR3 is TGTGCCAGCAGCTATTGGACAGGGGGCTCCTATGGCTACACCTTC.